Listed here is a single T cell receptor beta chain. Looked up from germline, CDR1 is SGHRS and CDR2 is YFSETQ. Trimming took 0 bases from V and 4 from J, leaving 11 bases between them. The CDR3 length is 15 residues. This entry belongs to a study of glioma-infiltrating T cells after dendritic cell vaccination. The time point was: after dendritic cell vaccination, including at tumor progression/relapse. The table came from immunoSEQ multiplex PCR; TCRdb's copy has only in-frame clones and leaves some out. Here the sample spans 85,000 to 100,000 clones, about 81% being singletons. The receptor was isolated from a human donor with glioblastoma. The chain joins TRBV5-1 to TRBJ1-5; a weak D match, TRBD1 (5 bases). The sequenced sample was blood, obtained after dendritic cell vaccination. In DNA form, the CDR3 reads TGCGCCAGCAGCTTGGTAGGGGCAGAAAATCAGCCCCAGCATTTT. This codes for CASSLVGAENQPQHF.